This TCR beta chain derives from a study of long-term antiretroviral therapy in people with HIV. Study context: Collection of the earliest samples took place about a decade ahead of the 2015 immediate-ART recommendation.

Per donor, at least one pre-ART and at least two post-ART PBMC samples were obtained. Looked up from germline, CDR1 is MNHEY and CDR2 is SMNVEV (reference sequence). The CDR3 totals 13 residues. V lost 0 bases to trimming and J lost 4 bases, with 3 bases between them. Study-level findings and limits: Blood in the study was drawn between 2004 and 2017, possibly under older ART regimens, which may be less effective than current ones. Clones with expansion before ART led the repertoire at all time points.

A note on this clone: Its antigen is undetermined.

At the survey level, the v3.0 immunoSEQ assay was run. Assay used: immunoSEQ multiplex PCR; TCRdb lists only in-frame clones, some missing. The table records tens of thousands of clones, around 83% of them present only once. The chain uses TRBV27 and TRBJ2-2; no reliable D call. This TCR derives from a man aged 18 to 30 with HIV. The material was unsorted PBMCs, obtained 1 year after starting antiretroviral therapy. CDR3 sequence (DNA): TGTGCCAGCAGTTTATCCAGCACCGGGGAGCTGTTTTTT. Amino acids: CASSLSSTGELFF.